This TCR beta chain was identified in a study of regulatory T cells in long-lasting Graves disease. This clonotype was seen a few times. What it binds is not known. Overall study findings and caveats: Public clonotype sharing was higher in persistent than newly diagnosed patients. Persistent disease exhibited a predilection for TRBV28, TRBJ1-2 and TRBJ2-5.

According to the study, TCR beta libraries were built with iRepertoire HTBI primers and CDR3-region Arm-PCR. TCRdb reprocessed the multiplex PCR reads via MiXCR and lists one record per CDR3 protein. Of around 400,000 distinct CDR3 sequences detected, roughly a sixth appear once; the ten largest clones hold about 24%. Germline V gene lookup returns CDR1 SNHLY and CDR2 FYNNEI. The CDR3 runs 16 residues. V lost 7 bases to trimming and J lost 7 bases, with 22 bases between them. Time point here: newly diagnosed GD, antithyroid drugs for less than 3 months. The authors made the TCR library using RNA they extracted from PBMCs.

The chain couples TRBV2 to TRBJ1-4, with D uncertain. This sample comprised peripheral blood mononuclear cells (PBMCs), obtained at new diagnosis, from a patient treated with antithyroid drugs. The source of this sequence is a female donor with Graves disease. The CDR3 bases are TGTGCCAGCAATCGAAACCAGGCGCCTTCCGGTGAAAAACTGTTTTTT. As protein: CASNRNQAPSGEKLFF.